A selection of T cell receptor gamma chains follows, all from one sample in a study of Vδ1+ human thymocytes. TCRdb used CATT to re-call clones from the multiplex PCR reads. The sample shows approximately 8,500 gamma-chain clones, roughly three fifths of them seen only once. Sequenced: Vdelta1+ gamma-delta thymocytes from the thymus. The receptors come from a girl in the first two years of life who had congenital heart surgery. The CDR3 runs from the conserved cysteine through the conserved F or W. Clone size appears in some rows only: once, few, many, or a class for an expanded clone.

v_call	j_call	cdr3_length	clone_size	cdr3_nt	cdr3_aa
TRGV3	TRGJ1/TRGJ2	15	few	TGTGCCACCTGGGACAGGCTCGAAATTTATTATAAGAAACTCTTT	CATWDRLEIYYKKLF
TRGV8	TRGJ1/TRGJ2	13	.	TGTGCCACCTGGGATAGAAGATATTATAAGAAACTCTTT	CATWDRRYYKKLF
TRGV9	TRGJ1/TRGJ2	13	few	TGTGCCTTGTGGGAGTACTTTTATTATAAGAAACTCTTT	CALWEYFYYKKLF
TRGV9	TRGJ1/TRGJ2	13	.	TGTGCCTTGTGGGAACCGAATTATTATAAGAAACTCTTT	CALWEPNYYKKLF
TRGV2	TRGJ1/TRGJ2	13	few	TGTGCCACCTGGGACGGGCTTAAGTTGGAGAAACTCTTT	CATWDGLKLEKLF
TRGV4	TRGJ1/TRGJ2	12	few	TGTGCCACCTGGGATGTTCGGTATAAGAAACTCTTT	CATWDVRYKKLF
TRGV9	TRGJ1/TRGJ2	14	few	TGTGCCTTGTGGGAGGTGCTGGATTATTATAAGAAACTCTTT	CALWEVLDYYKKLF
TRGV3	TRGJ1/TRGJ2	11	few	TGTGCCACCTGGTTAAAGGGGGAGAAACTCTTT	CATWLKGEKLF
TRGV8	TRGJ1/TRGJ2	15	few	TGTGCCACCTGGGACCTGGGCCTAAATTATTATAAGAAACTCTTT	CATWDLGLNYYKKLF
TRGV8	TRGJ1/TRGJ2	12	few	TGTGCCACCTGGGATAGGAGTTATAAGAAACTCTTT	CATWDRSYKKLF
TRGV5	TRGJ1/TRGJ2	14	few	TGTGCCACCTGGGACAGGCCGGGCGGTTATAAGAAACTCTTT	CATWDRPGGYKKLF
TRGV8	TRGJP1	11	.	TGTGCCACCTGGGTCAGGTGGTTCAAGATATTT	CATWVRWFKIF
TRGV2	TRGJ1/TRGJ2	15	few	TGTGCCACCTGGGACGGGCCACGACCTTATTATAAGAAACTCTTT	CATWDGPRPYYKKLF
TRGV2	TRGJ1/TRGJ2	11	.	TGTGCCACCTGGGACGTATATAAGAAACTCTTT	CATWDVYKKLF
TRGV9	TRGJ1/TRGJ2	15	few	TGTGCCTTGTGGGAGGTGCTAAACCCTTATTATAAGAAACTCTTT	CALWEVLNPYYKKLF
TRGV9	TRGJ1/TRGJ2	14	few	TGTGCCTTGTGGGAGGTTCCGGGGTATTATAAGAAACTCTTT	CALWEVPGYYKKLF
TRGV9	TRGJ1/TRGJ2	13	.	TGTGCCTTGTGGGAGGTAGGATCATCGGGCAAACTCTTT	CALWEVGSSGKLF